The 27 T cell receptor beta chains below all came from one sample that was sequenced in a study of blood T cells in healthy people across ages. Together with a sample-barcoded 5' primer, a J-beta primer mix was included in a second PCR lasting roughly 6 to 12 cycles. TCRdb reprocessed the 5' RACE reads via MiXCR and lists one record per CDR3 protein. Found here are some 930,000 distinct CDR3 sequences, roughly 29% of them singletons; the top ten hold roughly 10%. These same data were also listed under a study on T cells of mothers and their children.

The sequenced material came from blood. The receptors shown here come from a woman in her forties in good health.

Ten or more counts support this clonotype. This sequence joins TRBV9 and TRBJ2-3; no reliable D call. Germline CDR1 is SGDLS and CDR2 is YYNGEE. The CDR3 has 12 residues. V was clipped by 2 bases and J by 4 bases, with 5 bases between them. In DNA form, the CDR3 reads TGTGCCAGCAGCGTGCGCGCAGATACGCAGTATTTT. It is translated as CASSVRADTQYF.

As for this clonotype: A read error may produce the germline difference seen at one junction end. The V call is TRBV7-2, the J call TRBJ2-5; D is uncertain. The tail of the sequence fits TRBJ2-7 better, so the J call may be wrong. The CDR3 has 13 amino acids. Per germline, CDR1 SGHTA and CDR2 FQGNSA. Here the CDR3 reads CASSSRVSCEQYF. DNA of the CDR3: TGTGCCAGCAGTTCCCGCGTATCCTGCGAGCAGTACTTC.

This chain connects TRBV27 to TRBJ1-1, with unresolved D. Germline V CDR1 and CDR2: MNHEY, SMNVEV (reference sequence). The CDR3 covers 15 residues. The germline V and J ends were trimmed by 2 bases and 5 bases, with 15 bases remaining between them. CDR3 DNA sequence: TGTGCCAGCAGTTTAGGGCCCCTGCCGAATACTGAAGCTTTCTTT. Protein product: CASSLGPLPNTEAFF.

This clonotype was counted at least ten times. V gene TRBV7-2 combines with J gene TRBJ2-4; D is perhaps TRBD1 (5 bases). The CDR3 sequence is 16 residues long. In germline, CDR1 is SGHTA, CDR2 FQGNSA. Between the trimmed V and J ends, which lost 5 bases and 1 base, there was a span of 15 bases. The CDR3 protein is CASSLGHNNAKNIQYF. For the CDR3, the DNA is TGTGCCAGCAGCCTAGGACACAATAATGCCAAAAACATTCAGTACTTC.

To note about this clonotype: The junction shows a germline mismatch at one end, possibly a read error. The chain employs TRBV28 and TRBJ2-5; TRBD1 matches 10 bases. Looked up from germline, CDR1 is MDHEN and CDR2 is SYDVKM. The CDR3 extends over 16 amino acids. CDR3 in amino acids: CAGSPGTGALQETQYF. In nucleotides, the CDR3 is TGTGCCGGCAGCCCTGGGACAGGGGCCCTCCAAGAGACCCAGTACTTC.

The rearrangement uses TRBV7-2 and TRBJ2-1, with unresolved D. Germline assignment: CDR1 SGHTA and CDR2 FQGNSA. CDR3 length equals 15 residues. With 1 base removed from V and 7 bases from J, the gap between germline ends came to 14 bases. CDR3 nucleotides: TGTGCCAGCAGCTTAGGAAGGCCCCCGACGAATGAGCAGTTCTTC. Its protein product is CASSLGRPPTNEQFF.

This clonotype was counted many times. This chain links TRBV28 with TRBJ2-7; tentative D call: TRBD2 (5 bases). The V gene lost 5 bases and the J gene lost 5 bases, with 16 bases spanning the gap. In germline, CDR1 is MDHEN, CDR2 SYDVKM. The CDR3 runs 14 residues. In DNA, the CDR3 is TGTGCCAGCAGTCCCCGGACCTTGCGGGACGAGCAGTACTTC. Translated: CASSPRTLRDEQYF.

This clonotype has a handful of counts. This chain joins TRBV7-2 and TRBJ2-1, with TRBD2 identical over 10 bases. CDR3 length equals 15 residues. V dropped 2 bases and J dropped 15; count of bases not matched to a gene: 13. Germline CDR1 is SGHTA and CDR2 is FQGNSA. The CDR3 sequence is CASSLPGLAYLRVFF. CDR3 nucleotides: TGTGCCAGCAGCTTACCGGGACTAGCGTACCTAAGGGTGTTCTTC.

This clonotype was seen repeatedly, ten times or more. This chain links TRBV18 with TRBJ2-3; D perhaps matches TRBD2 (5 bases). The germline V gene encodes CDR1 KGHSH and CDR2 LQKENI. V was cut by 6 bases and J by 0 bases, with 7 bases left in between. The CDR3 covers 13 residues. In DNA form, the CDR3 reads TGTGCCAGCTCCCGGACTAGCACAGATACGCAGTATTTT. Amino acids: CASSRTSTDTQYF.

This chain connects TRBV12-3 or TRBV12-4 to TRBJ2-5; D unresolved. The closer fit of TRBJ2-7 to the DNA end suggests the J call may be wrong. The CDR3 totals 14 residues. The CDR3 DNA reads TGTGCCAGCATCTCGGATCGAAAGAGCTACGAGCAGTACTTC. Translation: CASISDRKSYEQYF.

This clonotype was seen ten or more times. The DNA of the CDR3 is TGCGCCAGCAGCGTAGCCTACAGGGGGCGGACGGAGCTGTTTTTT. It translates to CASSVAYRGRTELFF. The chain combines TRBV4-1 with TRBJ2-2, with 9 nucleotides matching TRBD1. Unmatched junction bases numbered 11, after V lost 5 bases and J lost 10 bases. Per germline, CDR1 MGHRA and CDR2 YSYEKL. This CDR3 region has 15 residues.

This clonotype has only a few counts. The chain is built from TRBV6-2 or TRBV6-3 and TRBJ1-1; D remains unclear. The CDR3 has 13 amino acids. Trimming pared 2 bases from V and 1 base from J, leaving 5 bases between. Germline CDR1 MNHEY, CDR2 SVGEGT. CDR3 residues: CASSYDENTEAFF. The CDR3 DNA reads TGTGCCAGCAGTTACGATGAGAACACTGAAGCTTTCTTT.

The chain uses TRBV7-2 and TRBJ1-4, with 10 bases that match TRBD1. The CDR3 totals 14 residues. In germline, CDR1 is SGHTA, CDR2 FQGNSA. V lost 5 bases and J lost 8; bases outside the gene matches: 5. CDR3 region: CASSLDRGEEKLFF. CDR3 in DNA: TGTGCCAGCAGCCTGGACAGGGGGGAGGAAAAACTGTTTTTT.

This chain connects TRBV12-3 or TRBV12-4 to TRBJ1-1; D is unresolved. The CDR3 totals 14 residues. Trimming pared 5 bases from V and 1 base from J, leaving 11 bases between. The CDR3 DNA reads as TGTGCCAGCAGTGGTATTCTCACGAACACTGAAGCTTTCTTT. Protein sequence: CASSGILTNTEAFF.

This clonotype was recorded at least ten times. This could be a read error, since a much larger clone is one nucleotide away. The chain employs TRBV10-3 and TRBJ1-2; D is undetermined. Deletions cut 2 bases from V and 6 bases from J, with 4 bases between. CDR3 length: 11 residues. Germline V gives CDR1 ENHRY, CDR2 SYGVKD. The CDR3 DNA reads as TGTGCCATCAGTGAGGGGAATGGCTACACCTTC. Protein product: CAISEGNGYTF.

This clonotype has a handful of counts. This may arise from a read error, as a much more abundant clone is one base away. This chain uses TRBV4-1 with TRBJ2-1, with TRBD2 matching 7 bases. CDR3 length: 20 amino acids. Germline loops: CDR1 MGHRA, CDR2 YSYEKL. Unmatched junction bases numbered 23, after V lost 4 bases and J lost 5 bases. CDR3: CASSPGPAGSKTAPNNEQFF. For the CDR3, the DNA is TGCGCCAGCAGCCCTGGACCAGCGGGGAGTAAGACAGCCCCGAACAATGAGCAGTTCTTC.

The chain has TRBV18 and TRBJ1-1; D gene ambiguous. V lost 6 bases to trimming and J lost 2 bases, with 13 bases between them. Per germline, CDR1 KGHSH and CDR2 LQKENI. The CDR3 runs to 14 residues. DNA for the CDR3: TGTGCCAGCTCTTCCCAGTCCGTTAACACTGAAGCTTTCTTT. Translating it yields CASSSQSVNTEAFF.

The CDR3 DNA reads TGTGCCATCAGTGTGGGGGGGGATGGCAATCAGCCCCAGCATTTT. Its translation is CAISVGGDGNQPQHF. The rearrangement links TRBV10-3 to TRBJ1-5; TRBD1 might be the D (5 bases). The CDR3 extends over 15 amino acids. V was cut by 4 bases and J by 2 bases, with 12 bases left in between. Germline CDR1 reads ENHRY; CDR2 reads SYGVKD.

The V and J genes are TRBV6-1 and TRBJ1-3; no definite D call. Germline V gives CDR1 MNHNS, CDR2 SASEGT. V lost 5 bases to trimming and J lost 0 bases, with 11 bases between them. The CDR3 totals 15 residues. The DNA for the CDR3 is TGTGCCAGCAGTCTCTCCCCGGACTCTGGAAACACCATATATTTT. Translating gives CASSLSPDSGNTIYF.

Notes on this clonotype: Relative to the germline gene, one junction end is altered; a read error may explain this. The gene calls are TRBV11-2 and TRBJ2-7; D is unclear. The V gene's germline CDR1 is SGHAT and CDR2 FQNNGV. The CDR3 runs to 11 residues. The CDR3 loop is CAGSLGFEQYF. The CDR3, as DNA: TGTGCCGGCAGCTTGGGGTTCGAGCAGTACTTC.

The table lists this clonotype with a few counts. The chain carries TRBV4-3 and TRBJ1-3; D is unclear. The CDR3 has 13 amino acids. Per germline, CDR1 LGHNA and CDR2 YSLEER. V gave up 1 base and J gave up 2 bases, with 3 bases separating them. The CDR3 sequence is CASSQGPGNTIYF. CDR3 nucleotide sequence: TGCGCCAGCAGCCAAGGCCCTGGAAACACCATATATTTT.

This clonotype was recorded at least ten times. The chain is built from TRBV4-1 and TRBJ2-1; 9 bases are a match to TRBD1. The CDR3 contains 18 residues. Germline loops: CDR1 MGHRA, CDR2 YSYEKL. Trimming removed 0 bases from V and 2 bases from J; junction bases left unmatched: 8. DNA for the CDR3: TGCGCCAGCAGCCAAGATCGGGGGACAGGGACTCCCTACAATGAGCAGTTCTTC. Encoded protein: CASSQDRGTGTPYNEQFF.

This clonotype has more than one count but fewer than ten. V is TRBV6-1 and J is TRBJ1-1; 7 positions match TRBD1. Germline CDR1 is MNHNS and CDR2 is SASEGT. The trim removed 7 bases at V and 5 bases at J, leaving 7 bases unmatched. The CDR3 has 13 amino acids. This CDR3 is CASTRQGQTEAFF. In DNA form, the CDR3 reads TGTGCCAGCACGCGACAGGGTCAGACTGAAGCTTTCTTT.

This clonotype has more than one count but fewer than ten. The CDR3 loop reads CASSLVQGAHTEAFF. The CDR3 coding sequence is TGCGCCAGCAGCTTGGTCCAGGGGGCTCACACTGAAGCTTTCTTT. The J gene is TRBJ1-1, the V gene TRBV5-1, with 8 nucleotides matching TRBD1. This CDR3 region has 15 residues. Trimming cost V 0 bases and J 3 bases; bases outside gene matches: 4. Germline V lookup: CDR1 SGHRS, CDR2 YFSETQ.

This clonotype has at least ten counts. The V call is TRBV24-1, the J call TRBJ2-3; TRBD2 matches at 9 bases. This CDR3 has 16 amino acids. V shed 2 bases and J 0 bases; nucleotides not matched to a gene: 2. Germline CDR1 is KGHDR and CDR2 is SFDVKD. The CDR3 coding sequence is TGTGCCACCAGTGATTATAGCGGGGGCAGCACAGATACGCAGTATTTT. It translates to CATSDYSGGSTDTQYF.

The chain is built from TRBV7-3 and TRBJ2-2, with D perhaps TRBD2 (5 bases). CDR1 SGHTA and CDR2 FQGTGA come from the germline V gene. The length of the CDR3 is 15 residues. V lost 5 bases and J lost 4, with 14 bases in between. The CDR3 DNA follows: TGTGCCAGCAGCCCCACGGCACGGGGCACCGGGGAGCTGTTTTTT. Its protein product is CASSPTARGTGELFF.

This clonotype was observed once. The chain uses TRBV12-3 or TRBV12-4 and TRBJ2-7; 9 nucleotides line up with TRBD2. After removal of 1 base from V and 12 bases from J, the junction contained 4 bases not matched to a gene. The CDR3 is made up of 12 amino acids. The CDR3: CASSLDRGGAYF. The CDR3 bases are TGTGCCAGCAGTTTAGATCGCGGGGGGGCGTACTTC.